The 14 T cell receptor beta chains reported below all come from one sample, sequenced in a study of type 1 regulatory T cells. Each CDR3 protein gets one entry after TCRdb re-called the reads with MiXCR. The sample holds 60,000 to 80,000 distinct CDR3 sequences, 50% to 70% seen once. The antigens these receptors bind are not known. The material sequenced was cultured T cells, either the whole culture or a sorted T cell fraction (not recorded which). Subset here: Tr1-enriched cell product generated in vitro against host alloantigens. These receptors came from a human donor in good health.

Comment on this clonotype: One base away lies a much larger clone, so this may be a sequencing read error. Without the conserved terminal phenylalanine or tryptophan, this CDR3 likely stems from a read error. The V and J genes are TRBV10-3 and TRBJ1-1, with a tentative D call TRBD1 (6 bases). From germline, CDR1 is ENHRY and CDR2 SYGVKD. V lost 6 bases, J lost 0 bases, and 11 bases lay in between. CDR3 size: 14 residues. The CDR3 DNA reads TGTGCCATCAGCCAGGGGAATATGAACACTGAAGCTTTCCTT. It yields the protein CAISQGNMNTEAFL.

This chain connects TRBV19 to TRBJ2-3, with TRBD2 matching over 13 bases. Germline V CDR1 and CDR2: LNHDA, SQIVND (reference sequence). CDR3 size: 16 residues. The junction had 7 bases not matched to a gene; V was cut back by 9 bases and J by 1 base. The CDR3 here is CASTSLAGGGTDTQYF. The CDR3 DNA follows: TGTGCCAGCACCTCACTAGCGGGAGGGGGCACAGATACGCAGTATTTT.

The genes are TRBV20-1 and TRBJ2-3; tentatively, D is TRBD2 (5 bases). The V end was cut by 0 bases, the J end by 0 bases, with 13 bases between. Germline CDR1 is DFQATT and CDR2 is SNEGSKA (reference sequence). This CDR3 spans 16 amino acids. The CDR3 sequence is CSARDFGGTSTDTQYF. The CDR3, as DNA: TGCAGTGCTAGAGATTTCGGAGGAACTAGCACAGATACGCAGTATTTT.

This clonotype was seen a handful of times. V gene TRBV5-1 combines with J gene TRBJ2-5; TRBD1 matches at 11 bases. Germline trimming cut 4 bases from V and 2 bases from J; bases unmatched to any gene: 4. The CDR3 is 15 residues long. The V gene's germline CDR1 is SGHRS and CDR2 YFSETQ. In DNA form, the CDR3 reads TGCGCCAGCAGCCCGGACAGGGGGCGACAAGAGACCCAGTACTTC. It specifies CASSPDRGRQETQYF.

V is TRBV12-3 or TRBV12-4 and J is TRBJ2-3; no definite D call. V was cut by 7 bases and J by 5 bases, with 7 bases left in between. This CDR3 region has 11 residues. The CDR3 sequence: CASTSGDTQYF. Written as DNA, the CDR3 is TGTGCCAGCACCTCGGGAGATACGCAGTATTTT.

The rearrangement links TRBV20-1 to TRBJ2-7; D is uncertain. Per the germline V gene, CDR1 is DFQATT and CDR2 is SNEGSKA (reference sequence). Trimming removed 4 bases at V and 5 bases at J, with 9 bases between. The CDR3 loop spans 11 amino acids. The CDR3: CSAMGSHEQYF. In DNA, the CDR3 is TGCAGTGCTATGGGTTCCCACGAGCAGTACTTC.

This clonotype was seen only a few times. The chain joins TRBV5-1 to TRBJ2-1, with D possibly being TRBD2 (5 bases). Trimming left V 4 bases short and J 7 bases short, with 15 bases between. Germline V gives CDR1 SGHRS, CDR2 YFSETQ. The CDR3 extends over 14 amino acids. CDR3 nucleotide sequence: TGCGCCAGCAGCCCGGGTCCGTCGGGGAATGAGCAGTTCTTC. It specifies CASSPGPSGNEQFF.

The gene calls are TRBV7-9 and TRBJ1-4; D gene unclear. The CDR3 is 13 residues long. Trimming removed 5 bases from V and 10 bases from J, with 14 bases in between. From germline, CDR1 is SEHNR and CDR2 FQNEAQ (reference sequence). CDR3 region: CASSPGRLGKLFF. CDR3 DNA: TGTGCCAGCAGCCCCGGACGTTTGGGAAAACTGTTTTTT.

This chain joins TRBV27 and TRBJ2-3, with 9 bases fitting TRBD2. From germline, CDR1 is MNHEY and CDR2 SMNVEV (reference sequence). This CDR3 is built from 15 residues. J gave up 1 base and V 3 bases, and 2 bases lay outside the gene matches. The CDR3, as DNA: TGTGCCAGCAGTTTCAGACTAGCGGGCACAGATACGCAGTATTTT. This sequence encodes CASSFRLAGTDTQYF.

This clonotype appeared a few times. One end of the junction does not line up with germline, which may come from a read error. V usage is TRBV4-1 and J usage is TRBJ1-1; D uncertain. CDR1 and CDR2 (germline): MGHRA, YSYEKL. This CDR3 is built from 16 residues. The CDR3 reads CASSQVPGLMNTEASF. DNA of the CDR3: TGCGCCAGCAGCCAAGTGCCTGGACTAATGAACACTGAAGCTTCCTTT.

This clonotype was detected a few times. Here the CDR3 DNA reads TGTGCCAGCAGCAAAGACAGCAATCAGCCCCAGCATTTT. Its translation is CASSKDSNQPQHF. The V call is TRBV7-2, the J call TRBJ1-5, with unresolved D. Trimming removed 5 bases at V and 1 base at J, with 6 bases between. CDR1 is SGHTA, CDR2 FQGNSA, per germline. The CDR3 totals 13 residues.

This clonotype was counted between two and nine times. V is TRBV7-2 and J is TRBJ2-7; D perhaps matches TRBD2 (6 bases). Looked up from germline, CDR1 is SGHTA and CDR2 is FQGNSA. The CDR3 runs 15 residues. V lost 5 bases, J lost 4 bases, and 18 bases lay in between. The DNA for the CDR3 is TGTGCCAGCAGCCCCCAAATGGGACTCCTTTACGAGCAGTACTTC. Amino acids: CASSPQMGLLYEQYF.

V is TRBV7-2 and J is TRBJ2-3; D is undetermined. This CDR3 has 14 residues. V lost 1 base, J lost 4 bases, and 9 bases lay in between. CDR1 is SGHTA, CDR2 FQGNSA, per germline. The CDR3: CASSLDPTSDTQYF. The DNA of the CDR3 is TGTGCCAGCAGCTTAGACCCCACCTCAGATACGCAGTATTTT. The entire variable domain, with the rest obtained from reference TRBV7-2 and TRBJ2-3, is as follows: GAGVSQSPSNKVTEKGKDVELRCDPISGHTALYWYRQSLGQGLEFLIYFQGNSAPDKSGLPSDRFSAERTGGSVSTLTIQRTQQEDSAVYLCASSLDPTSDTQYFGPGTRLTVL.

J is TRBJ2-3 and V is TRBV30; unclear D gene. Per the germline V gene, CDR1 is GTSNPN and CDR2 is SVGIG (reference sequence). Trimming stripped 2 bases from V and 4 bases from J, with 7 bases between. CDR3 size: 12 residues. The CDR3: CAWSTESDTQYF. In DNA, the CDR3 is TGTGCCTGGAGTACCGAATCAGATACGCAGTATTTT. The full variable domain, its missing parts supplied by reference TRBV30 and TRBJ2-3, is SQTIHQWPATLVQPVGSPLSLECTVEGTSNPNLYWYRQAAGRGLQLLFYSVGIGQISSEVPQNLSASRPQDRQFILSSKKLLLSDSGFYLCAWSTESDTQYFGPGTRLTVL.